This T cell receptor beta chain derives from a study of CD8+ T cells in alopecia areata. Overall study findings and caveats: One nonresponder makes the tie between baseline CD8+ expansion and response uncertain.

Treatment here: oral pan-JAK inhibitor, 5-10 mg twice daily. Extracted RNA was reverse transcribed into cDNA, the sequencing template. Generated by immunoSEQ multiplex PCR, the TCRdb table keeps only in-frame clones and is missing some. The repertoire holds 200,000 or so clones, about 62% seen once, with roughly 5% in the top ten. This clone was detected a few times. Its target is not known. The sequence came from a human donor with alopecia areata. The sequencing here drew on CD4+ T cells sorted from blood, taken at week 24, from a patient treated with tofacitinib.

In DNA, the CDR3 is TGTGCCATCTCCTTAGCGGGGGGCCTTGGTGGGCAGTTCTTC. This gives the protein CAISLAGGLGGQFF. The chain couples TRBV10-3 to TRBJ2-1, with 10 bases matching TRBD2. Unmatched junction bases numbered 13, after V lost 8 bases and J lost 12 bases. There are 14 residues in the CDR3. The germline CDR1 and CDR2 sequences are ENHRY and SYGVKD.